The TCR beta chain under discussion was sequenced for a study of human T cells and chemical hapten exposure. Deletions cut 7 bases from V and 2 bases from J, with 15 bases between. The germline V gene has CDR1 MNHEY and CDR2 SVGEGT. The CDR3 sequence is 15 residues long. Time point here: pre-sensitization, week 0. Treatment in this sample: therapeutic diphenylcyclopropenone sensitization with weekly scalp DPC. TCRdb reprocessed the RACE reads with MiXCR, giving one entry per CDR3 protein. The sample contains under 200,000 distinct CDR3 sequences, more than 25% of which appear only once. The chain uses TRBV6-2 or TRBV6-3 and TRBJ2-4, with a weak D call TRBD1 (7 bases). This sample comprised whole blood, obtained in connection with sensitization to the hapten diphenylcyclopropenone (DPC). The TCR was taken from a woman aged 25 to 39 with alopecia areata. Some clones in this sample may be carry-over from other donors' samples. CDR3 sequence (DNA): TGTGCCAGCATGGCAGGGGGGATCACCAAAAACATTCAGTACTTC. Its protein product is CASMAGGITKNIQYF.